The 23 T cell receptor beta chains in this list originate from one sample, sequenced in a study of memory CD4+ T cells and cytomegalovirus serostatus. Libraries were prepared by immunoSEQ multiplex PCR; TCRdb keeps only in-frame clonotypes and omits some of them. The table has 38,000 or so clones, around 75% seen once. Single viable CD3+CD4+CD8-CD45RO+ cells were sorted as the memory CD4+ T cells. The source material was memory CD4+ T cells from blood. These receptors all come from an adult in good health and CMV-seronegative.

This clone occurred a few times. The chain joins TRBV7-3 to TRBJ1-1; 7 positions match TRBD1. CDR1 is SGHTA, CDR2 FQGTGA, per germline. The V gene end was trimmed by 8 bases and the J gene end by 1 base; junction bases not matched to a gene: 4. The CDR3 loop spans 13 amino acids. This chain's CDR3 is CASGRQGNTEAFF. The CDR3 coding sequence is TGTGCCAGCGGACGACAGGGGAACACTGAAGCTTTCTTT.

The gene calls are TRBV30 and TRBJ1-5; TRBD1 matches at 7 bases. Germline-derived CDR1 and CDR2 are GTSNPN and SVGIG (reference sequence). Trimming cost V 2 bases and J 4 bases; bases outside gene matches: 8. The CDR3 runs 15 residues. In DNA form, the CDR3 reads TGTGCCTGGAGTCGTCTGGGACAGTCTAATCAGCCCCAGCATTTT. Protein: CAWSRLGQSNQPQHF.

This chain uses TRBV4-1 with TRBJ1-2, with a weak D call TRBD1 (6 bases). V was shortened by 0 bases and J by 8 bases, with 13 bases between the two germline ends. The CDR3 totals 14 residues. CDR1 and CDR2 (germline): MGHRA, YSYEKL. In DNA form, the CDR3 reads TGCGCCAGCAGCCAAGACCCGGGGGCGACCGGCTACACCTTC. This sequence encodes CASSQDPGATGYTF.

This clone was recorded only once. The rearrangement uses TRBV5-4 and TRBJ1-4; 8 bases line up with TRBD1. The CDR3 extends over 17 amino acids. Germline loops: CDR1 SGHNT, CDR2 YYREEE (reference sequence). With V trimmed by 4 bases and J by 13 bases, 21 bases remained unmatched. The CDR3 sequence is CASSIRGGTGGRVALFF. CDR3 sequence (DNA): TGTGCCAGCAGCATCCGGGGGGGGACAGGCGGCCGGGTAGCACTGTTTTTT.

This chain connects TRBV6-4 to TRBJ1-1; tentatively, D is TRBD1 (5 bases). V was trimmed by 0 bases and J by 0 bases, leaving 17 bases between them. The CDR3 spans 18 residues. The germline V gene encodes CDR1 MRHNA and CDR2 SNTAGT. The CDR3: CASSDSLGKGRMNTEAFF. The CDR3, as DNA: TGTGCCAGCAGTGACTCCCTAGGGAAGGGGCGAATGAACACTGAAGCTTTCTTT.

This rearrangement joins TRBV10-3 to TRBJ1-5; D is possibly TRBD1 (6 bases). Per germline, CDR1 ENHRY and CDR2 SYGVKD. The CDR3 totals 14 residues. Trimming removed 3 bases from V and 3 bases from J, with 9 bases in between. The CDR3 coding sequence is TGTGCCATCAGTGAACAGGGAGTCAATCAGCCCCAGCATTTT. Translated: CAISEQGVNQPQHF.

CDR3 protein: CASSLSGGGYEQFF. In DNA form, the CDR3 reads TGTGCCAGCAGCCTTAGCGGGGGGGGCTATGAGCAGTTCTTC. V is TRBV7-3 and J is TRBJ2-1, with 11 bases lining up with TRBD2. Trimming removed 5 bases from V and 8 bases from J; junction bases left unmatched: 5. The CDR3 sequence is 14 residues long. Germline CDR1 SGHTA, CDR2 FQGTGA.

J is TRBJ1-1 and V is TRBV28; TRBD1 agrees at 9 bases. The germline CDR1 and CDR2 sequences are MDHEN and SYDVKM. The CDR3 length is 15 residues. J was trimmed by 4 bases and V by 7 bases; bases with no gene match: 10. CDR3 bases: TGTGCCAGCACCCCTCTCCGGGACAGGGCCACTGAAGCTTTCTTT. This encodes CASTPLRDRATEAFF.

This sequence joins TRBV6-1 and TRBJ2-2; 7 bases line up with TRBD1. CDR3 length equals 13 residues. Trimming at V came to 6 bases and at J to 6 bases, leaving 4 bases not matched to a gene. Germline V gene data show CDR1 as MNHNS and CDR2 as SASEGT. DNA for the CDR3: TGTGCCAGCAGCTACAGGGGTTCCGGGGAGCTGTTTTTT. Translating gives CASSYRGSGELFF.

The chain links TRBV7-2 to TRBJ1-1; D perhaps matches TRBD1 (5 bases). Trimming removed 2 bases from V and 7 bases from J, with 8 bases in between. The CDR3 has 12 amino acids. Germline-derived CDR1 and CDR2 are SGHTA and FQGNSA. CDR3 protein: CASSLSRDEAFF. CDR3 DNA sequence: TGTGCCAGCAGCTTATCCAGGGATGAAGCTTTCTTT. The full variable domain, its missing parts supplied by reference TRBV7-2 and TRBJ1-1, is GAGVSQSPSNKVTEKGKDVELRCDPISGHTALYWYRQSLGQGLEFLIYFQGNSAPDKSGLPSDRFSAERTGGSVSTLTIQRTQQEDSAVYLCASSLSRDEAFFGQGTRLTVV.

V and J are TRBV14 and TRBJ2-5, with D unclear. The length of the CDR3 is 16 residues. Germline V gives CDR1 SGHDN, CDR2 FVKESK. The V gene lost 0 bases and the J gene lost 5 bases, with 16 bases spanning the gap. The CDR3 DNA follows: TGTGCCAGCAGCCAAGATTCTCGCCGGGTTCACGAGACCCAGTACTTC. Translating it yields CASSQDSRRVHETQYF. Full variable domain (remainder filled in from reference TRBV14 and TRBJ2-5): EAGVTQFPSHSVIEKGQTVTLRCDPISGHDNLYWYRRVMGKEIKFLLHFVKESKQDESGMPNNRFLAERTGGTYSTLKVQPAELEDSGVYFCASSQDSRRVHETQYFGPGTRLLVL.

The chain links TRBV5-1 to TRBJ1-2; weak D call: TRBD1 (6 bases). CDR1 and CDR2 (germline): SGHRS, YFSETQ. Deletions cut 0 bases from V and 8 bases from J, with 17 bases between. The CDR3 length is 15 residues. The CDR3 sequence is CASSLAGAGAGGYTF. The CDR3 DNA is TGCGCCAGCAGCTTGGCCGGGGCAGGGGCGGGAGGCTACACCTTC.

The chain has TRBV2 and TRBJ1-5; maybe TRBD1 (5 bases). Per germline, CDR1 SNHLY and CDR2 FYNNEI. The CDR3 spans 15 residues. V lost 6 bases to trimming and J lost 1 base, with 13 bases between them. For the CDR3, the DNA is TGTGCCAGCAGGGCGACAGCTAAGAGCAATCAGCCCCAGCATTTT. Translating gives CASRATAKSNQPQHF.

CDR3 sequence reads: CASSLGNLNTEAFF. The CDR3 nucleotides are TGTGCCAGCAGCTTAGGGAACTTGAACACTGAAGCTTTCTTT. The chain joins TRBV7-8 to TRBJ1-1; no clear D gene. This CDR3 has 14 residues. Germline CDR1 SGHVS, CDR2 FQNEAQ. V dropped 1 base and J dropped 0 bases, with 6 bases sitting between them.

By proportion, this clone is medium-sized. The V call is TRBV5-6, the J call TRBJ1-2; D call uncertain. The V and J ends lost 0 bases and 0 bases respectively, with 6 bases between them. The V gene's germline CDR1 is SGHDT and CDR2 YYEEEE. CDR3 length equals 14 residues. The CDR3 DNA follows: TGTGCCAGCAGCTTGGCCAGAGCTAACTATGGCTACACCTTC. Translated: CASSLARANYGYTF.

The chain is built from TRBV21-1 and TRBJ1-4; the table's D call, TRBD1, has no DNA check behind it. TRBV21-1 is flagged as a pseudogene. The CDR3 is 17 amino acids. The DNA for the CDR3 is TGTGCCAGCACGACAATCCGGGACAGGGAACTATGTGAAAAACTGTTTTTT. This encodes CASTTIRDRELCEKLFF.

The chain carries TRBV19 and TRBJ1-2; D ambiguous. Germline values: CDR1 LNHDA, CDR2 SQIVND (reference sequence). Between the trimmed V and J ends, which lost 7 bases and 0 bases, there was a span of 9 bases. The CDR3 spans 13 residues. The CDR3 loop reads CASNPAANYGYTF. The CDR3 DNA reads TGTGCCAGTAACCCTGCAGCTAACTATGGCTACACCTTC.

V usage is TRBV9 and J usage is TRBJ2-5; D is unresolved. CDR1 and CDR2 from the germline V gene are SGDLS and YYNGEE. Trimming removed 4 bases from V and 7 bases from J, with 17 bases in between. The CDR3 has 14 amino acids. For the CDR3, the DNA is TGTGCCAGCAGCCCCCGAGGTTCGGCTGGGACCCAGTACTTC. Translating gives CASSPRGSAGTQYF.

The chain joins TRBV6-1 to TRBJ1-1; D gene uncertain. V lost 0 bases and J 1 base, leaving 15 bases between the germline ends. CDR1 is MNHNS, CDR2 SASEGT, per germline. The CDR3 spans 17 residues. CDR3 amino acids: CASSEALIGRSNTEAFF. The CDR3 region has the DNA TGTGCCAGCAGTGAAGCGCTTATAGGACGGTCGAACACTGAAGCTTTCTTT.

CDR3 protein: CASSLDRGPGYTF. CDR3 bases: TGTGCCAGCAGCTTAGACAGGGGGCCTGGCTACACCTTC. The chain combines TRBV11-2 with TRBJ1-2; 8 nucleotides align to TRBD1. This CDR3 contains 13 residues. The V segment lost 0 bases and the J segment 7 bases; nucleotides outside the gene matches: 1. Germline CDR1 SGHAT, CDR2 FQNNGV.

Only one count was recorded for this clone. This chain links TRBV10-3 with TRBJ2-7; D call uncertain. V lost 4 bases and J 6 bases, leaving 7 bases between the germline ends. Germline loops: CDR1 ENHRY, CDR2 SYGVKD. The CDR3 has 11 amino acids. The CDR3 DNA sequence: TGTGCCATCAGTGGGGAAAGCGAGCAGTACTTC. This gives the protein CAISGESEQYF.

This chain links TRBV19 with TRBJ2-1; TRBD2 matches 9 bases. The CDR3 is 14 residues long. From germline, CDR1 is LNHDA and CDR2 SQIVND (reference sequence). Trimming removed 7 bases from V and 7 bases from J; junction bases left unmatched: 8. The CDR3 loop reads CASTPTSGRNEQFF. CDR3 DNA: TGTGCCAGTACCCCGACTAGCGGTCGGAATGAGCAGTTCTTC.

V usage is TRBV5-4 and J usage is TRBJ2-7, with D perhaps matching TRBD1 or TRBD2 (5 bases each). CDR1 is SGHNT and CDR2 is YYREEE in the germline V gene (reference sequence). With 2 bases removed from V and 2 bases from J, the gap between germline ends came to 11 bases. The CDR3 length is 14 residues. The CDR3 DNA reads TGTGCCAGCAGCTTTGGGGGAAAAACCTACGAGCAGTACTTC. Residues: CASSFGGKTYEQYF.